The 2 T cell receptor beta chains presented below share a single source sample, sequenced in a study of spatial heterogeneity in lung cancer. TCRdb re-called the 5' RACE reads with MiXCR, one entry per CDR3 protein. The table includes about 15,000 distinct CDR3 sequences, 5.5% to 7% detected once. Described time point: blood at routine non-recurrence follow-up after resection. The sequenced sample was PBMCs, obtained at follow-up. These receptors were collected from a male donor with early-stage non-small cell lung cancer.

Relative to its sample, this clonotype is medium-sized. The V and J genes are TRBV28 and TRBJ2-4; tentative D call: TRBD1 (6 bases). Trimming removed 1 base at V and 4 bases at J, with 8 bases between. The germline V gene has CDR1 MDHEN and CDR2 SYDVKM. The CDR3 extends over 14 amino acids. DNA for the CDR3: TGTGCCAGCAGTTTATTAGGACAGAAAAACATTCAGTACTTC. The encoded protein is CASSLLGQKNIQYF.

This clonotype was seen at least ten times. The J gene is TRBJ2-3, the V gene TRBV28; 15 bases fit TRBD2. Germline lookup yields CDR1 MDHEN and CDR2 SYDVKM. V lost 6 bases, J lost 6 bases, and 4 bases stayed unmatched. The CDR3 covers 15 residues. The CDR3 is CASRRTSGRGDTQYF. DNA for the CDR3: TGTGCCAGCAGGCGGACTAGCGGGAGGGGTGATACGCAGTATTTT.